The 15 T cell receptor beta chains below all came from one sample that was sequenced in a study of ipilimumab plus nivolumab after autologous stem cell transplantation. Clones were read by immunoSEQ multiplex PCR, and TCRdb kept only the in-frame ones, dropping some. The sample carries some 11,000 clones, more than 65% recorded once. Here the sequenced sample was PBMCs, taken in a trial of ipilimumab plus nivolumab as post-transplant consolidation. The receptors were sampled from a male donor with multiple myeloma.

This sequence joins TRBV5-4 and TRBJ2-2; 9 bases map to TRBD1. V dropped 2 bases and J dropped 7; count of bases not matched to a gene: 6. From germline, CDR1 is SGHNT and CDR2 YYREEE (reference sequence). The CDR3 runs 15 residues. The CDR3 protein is CASSLRQGGNGELFF. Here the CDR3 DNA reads TGTGCCAGCAGCTTAAGACAGGGGGGGAACGGGGAGCTGTTTTTT.

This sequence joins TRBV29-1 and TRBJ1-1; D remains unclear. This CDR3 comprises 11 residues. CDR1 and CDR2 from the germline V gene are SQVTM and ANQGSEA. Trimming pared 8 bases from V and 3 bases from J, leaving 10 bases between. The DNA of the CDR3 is TGCAGCCCCGAAGAGTACACTGAAGCTTTCTTT. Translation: CSPEEYTEAFF.

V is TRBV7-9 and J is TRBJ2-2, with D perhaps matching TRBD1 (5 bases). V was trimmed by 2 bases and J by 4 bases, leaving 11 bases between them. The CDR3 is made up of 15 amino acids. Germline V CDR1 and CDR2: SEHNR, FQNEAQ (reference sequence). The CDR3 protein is CASSLQGARTGELFF. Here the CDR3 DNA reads TGTGCCAGCAGCTTACAAGGGGCGCGCACCGGGGAGCTGTTTTTT.

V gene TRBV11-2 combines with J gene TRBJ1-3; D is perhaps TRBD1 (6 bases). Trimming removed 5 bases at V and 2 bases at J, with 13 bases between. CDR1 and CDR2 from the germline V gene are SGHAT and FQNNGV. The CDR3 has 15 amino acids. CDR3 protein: CASSPRGYPGNTIYF. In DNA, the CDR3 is TGTGCCAGCAGCCCCAGGGGATATCCTGGAAACACCATATATTTT.

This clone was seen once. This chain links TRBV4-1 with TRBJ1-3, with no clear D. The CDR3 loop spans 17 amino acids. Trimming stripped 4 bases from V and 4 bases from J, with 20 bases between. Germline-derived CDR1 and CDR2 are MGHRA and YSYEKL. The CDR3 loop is CASSPVSGAKFGNTIYF. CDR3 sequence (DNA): TGCGCCAGCAGCCCCGTTTCGGGCGCGAAGTTCGGAAACACCATATATTTT.

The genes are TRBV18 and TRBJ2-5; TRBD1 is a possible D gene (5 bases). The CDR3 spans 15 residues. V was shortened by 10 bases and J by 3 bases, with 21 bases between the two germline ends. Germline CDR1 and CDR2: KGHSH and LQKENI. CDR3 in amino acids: CATGRGGALKETQYF. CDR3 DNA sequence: TGTGCCACCGGAAGGGGCGGAGCCTTAAAAGAGACCCAGTACTTC.

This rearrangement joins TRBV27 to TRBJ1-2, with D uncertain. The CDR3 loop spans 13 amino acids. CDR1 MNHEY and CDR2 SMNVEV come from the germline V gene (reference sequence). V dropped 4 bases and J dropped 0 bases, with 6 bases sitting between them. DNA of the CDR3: TGTGCCAGCAGTTACTCAACTAACTATGGCTACACCTTC. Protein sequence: CASSYSTNYGYTF.

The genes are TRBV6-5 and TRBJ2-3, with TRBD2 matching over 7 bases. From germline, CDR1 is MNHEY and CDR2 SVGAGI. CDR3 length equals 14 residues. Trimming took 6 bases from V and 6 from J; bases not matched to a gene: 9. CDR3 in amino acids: CASRERGKVDTQYF. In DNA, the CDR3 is TGTGCCAGCAGAGAGCGGGGTAAGGTGGATACGCAGTATTTT.

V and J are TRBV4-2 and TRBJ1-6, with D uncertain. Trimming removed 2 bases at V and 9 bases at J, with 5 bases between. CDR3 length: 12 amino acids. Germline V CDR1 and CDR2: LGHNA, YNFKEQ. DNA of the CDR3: TGTGCCAGCAGCCAACTAGGTTCACCCCTCCACTTT. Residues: CASSQLGSPLHF.

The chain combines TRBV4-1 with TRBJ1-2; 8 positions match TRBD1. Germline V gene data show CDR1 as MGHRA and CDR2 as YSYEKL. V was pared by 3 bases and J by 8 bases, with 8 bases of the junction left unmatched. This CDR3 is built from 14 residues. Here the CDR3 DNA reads TGCGCCAGCAGCCAGGGGCAGGGGGCTCGAGGCTACACCTTC. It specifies CASSQGQGARGYTF.

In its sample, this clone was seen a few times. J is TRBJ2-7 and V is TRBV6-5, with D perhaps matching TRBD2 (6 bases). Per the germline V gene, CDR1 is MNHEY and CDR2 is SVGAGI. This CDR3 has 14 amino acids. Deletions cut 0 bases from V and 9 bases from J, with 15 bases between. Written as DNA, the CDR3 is TGTGCCAGCAGTTACTCTGGATCATACGGGGGGCAGTACTTC. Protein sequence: CASSYSGSYGGQYF.

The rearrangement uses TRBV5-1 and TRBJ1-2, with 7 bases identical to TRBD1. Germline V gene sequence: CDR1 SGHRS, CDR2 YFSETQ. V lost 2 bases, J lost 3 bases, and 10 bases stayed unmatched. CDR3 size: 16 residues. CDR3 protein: CASSLAKTGTDYGYTF. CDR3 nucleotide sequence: TGCGCCAGCAGCTTAGCTAAAACCGGGACAGACTATGGCTACACCTTC.

CDR3 in DNA: TGCGCCAGCAATCCTTATCAGGGATCCGGGGAGCTGTTTTTT. Amino acid sequence: CASNPYQGSGELFF. The genes are TRBV10-1 and TRBJ2-2; D is perhaps TRBD1 (5 bases). The CDR3 sequence is 14 residues long. Trimming removed 7 bases at V and 6 bases at J, with 15 bases between. In germline, CDR1 is WNHNN, CDR2 SYGVQD (reference sequence).

The CDR3 loop is CASRSSNNQPQHF. The CDR3 coding sequence is TGTGCCAGCAGGTCCAGTAATAATCAGCCCCAGCATTTT. The J gene is TRBJ1-5, the V gene TRBV4-2, with D uncertain. Trimming removed 6 bases at V and 4 bases at J, with 10 bases between. The germline gives CDR1 LGHNA, CDR2 YNFKEQ. This CDR3 has 13 amino acids.

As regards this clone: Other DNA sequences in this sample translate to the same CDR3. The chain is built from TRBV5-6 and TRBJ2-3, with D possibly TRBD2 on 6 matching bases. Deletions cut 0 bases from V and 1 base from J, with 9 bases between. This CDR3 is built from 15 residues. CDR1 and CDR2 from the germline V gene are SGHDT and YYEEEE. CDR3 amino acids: CASSLDTGGTDTQYF. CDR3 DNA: TGTGCCAGCAGCTTGGATACGGGGGGCACAGATACGCAGTATTTT.